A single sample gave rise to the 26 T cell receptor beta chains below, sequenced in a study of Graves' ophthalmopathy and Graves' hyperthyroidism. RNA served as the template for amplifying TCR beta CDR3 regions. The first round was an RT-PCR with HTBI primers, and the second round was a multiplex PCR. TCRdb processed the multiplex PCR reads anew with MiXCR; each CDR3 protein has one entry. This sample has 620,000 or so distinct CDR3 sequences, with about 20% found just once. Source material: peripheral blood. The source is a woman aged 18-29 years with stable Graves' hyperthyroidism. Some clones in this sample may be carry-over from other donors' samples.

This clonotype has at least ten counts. CDR3 DNA sequence: TGTGCCAGCTGTAGGGGCTGGAACGACAGGACCCTCTACGAGCAGTACTTC. Its protein is CASCRGWNDRTLYEQYF. This chain joins TRBV2 and TRBJ2-7; TRBD1 is a possible D gene (6 bases). V was trimmed by 8 bases and J by 3 bases, leaving 26 bases between them. Looked up from germline, CDR1 is SNHLY and CDR2 is FYNNEI. CDR3 length: 17 amino acids.

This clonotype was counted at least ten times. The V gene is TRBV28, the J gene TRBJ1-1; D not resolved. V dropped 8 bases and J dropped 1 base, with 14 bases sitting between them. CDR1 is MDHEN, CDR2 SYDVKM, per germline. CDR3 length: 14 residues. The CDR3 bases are TGTGCCAGCGAGGGAGGTCTAGGGAACACTGAAGCTTTCTTT. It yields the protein CASEGGLGNTEAFF.

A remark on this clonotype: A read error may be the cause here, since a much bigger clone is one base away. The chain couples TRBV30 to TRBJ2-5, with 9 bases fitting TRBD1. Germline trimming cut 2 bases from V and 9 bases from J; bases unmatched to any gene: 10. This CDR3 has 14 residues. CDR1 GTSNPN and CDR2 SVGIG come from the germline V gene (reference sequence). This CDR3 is CAWSPGQGLGAQYF. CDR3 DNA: TGTGCCTGGAGTCCTGGACAGGGGCTGGGGGCCCAGTACTTC.

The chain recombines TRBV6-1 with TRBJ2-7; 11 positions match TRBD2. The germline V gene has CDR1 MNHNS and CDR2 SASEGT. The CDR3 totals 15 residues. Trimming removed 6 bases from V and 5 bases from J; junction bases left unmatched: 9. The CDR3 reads CASRETSGVFHEQYF. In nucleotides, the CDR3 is TGTGCCAGCAGGGAGACTAGCGGGGTTTTCCACGAGCAGTACTTC.

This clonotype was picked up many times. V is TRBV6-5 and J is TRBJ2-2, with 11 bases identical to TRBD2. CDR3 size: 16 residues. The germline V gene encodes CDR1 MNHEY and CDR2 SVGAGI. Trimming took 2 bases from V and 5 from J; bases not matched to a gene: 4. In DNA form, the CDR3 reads TGTGCCAGCAGTTACCCTAGCGGGGGGTTTACCGGGGAGCTGTTTTTT. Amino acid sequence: CASSYPSGGFTGELFF.

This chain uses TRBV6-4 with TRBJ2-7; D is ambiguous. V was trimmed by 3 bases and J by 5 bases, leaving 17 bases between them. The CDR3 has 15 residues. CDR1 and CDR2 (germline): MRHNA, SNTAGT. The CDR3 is CASSEIDGTGDEQYF. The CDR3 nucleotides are TGTGCCAGCAGTGAGATAGACGGAACTGGCGACGAGCAGTACTTC.

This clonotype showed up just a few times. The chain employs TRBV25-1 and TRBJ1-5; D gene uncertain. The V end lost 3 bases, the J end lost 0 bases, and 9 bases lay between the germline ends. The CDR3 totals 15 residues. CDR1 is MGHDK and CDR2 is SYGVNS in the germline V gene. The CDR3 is CASSDADDSNQPQHF. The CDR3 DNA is TGTGCCAGCAGTGATGCCGATGATAGCAATCAGCCCCAGCATTTT.

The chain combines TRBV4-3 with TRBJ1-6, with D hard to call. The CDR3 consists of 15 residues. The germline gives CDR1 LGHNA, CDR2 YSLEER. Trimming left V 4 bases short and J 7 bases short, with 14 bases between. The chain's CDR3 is CASSPWEAPNSPLHF. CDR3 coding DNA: TGCGCCAGCAGCCCCTGGGAGGCGCCGAATTCACCCCTCCACTTT.

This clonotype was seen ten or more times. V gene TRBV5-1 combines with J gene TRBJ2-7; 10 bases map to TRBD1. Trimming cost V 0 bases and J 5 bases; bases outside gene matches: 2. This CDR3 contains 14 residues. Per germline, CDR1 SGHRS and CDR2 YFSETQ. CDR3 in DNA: TGCGCCAGCAGCTTGGGGGACAGGGGAGACGAGCAGTACTTC. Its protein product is CASSLGDRGDEQYF. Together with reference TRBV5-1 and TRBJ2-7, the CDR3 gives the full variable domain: KAGVTQTPRYLIKTRGQQVTLSCSPISGHRSVSWYQQTPGQGLQFLFEYFSETQRNKGNFPGRFSGRQFSNSRSEMNVSTLELGDSALYLCASSLGDRGDEQYFGPGTRLTVT.

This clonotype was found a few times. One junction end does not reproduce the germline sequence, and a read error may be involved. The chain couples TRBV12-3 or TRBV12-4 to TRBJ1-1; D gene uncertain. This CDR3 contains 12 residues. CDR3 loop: CASSLANTEACF. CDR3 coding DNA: TGTGCCAGCAGTTTAGCTAACACTGAAGCTTGCTTT.

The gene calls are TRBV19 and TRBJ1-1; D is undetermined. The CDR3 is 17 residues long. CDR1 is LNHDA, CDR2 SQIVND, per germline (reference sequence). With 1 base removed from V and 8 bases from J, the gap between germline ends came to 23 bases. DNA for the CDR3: TGTGCCAGTAGTATAGGGTCGCAGGCCCTCCGGACTCGGGAAGCTTTCTTT. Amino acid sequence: CASSIGSQALRTREAFF.

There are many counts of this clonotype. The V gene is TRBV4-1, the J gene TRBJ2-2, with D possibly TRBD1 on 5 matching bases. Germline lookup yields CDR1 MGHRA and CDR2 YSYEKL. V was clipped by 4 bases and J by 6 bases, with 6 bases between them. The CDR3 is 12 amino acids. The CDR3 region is CASSRGSGELFF. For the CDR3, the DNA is TGCGCCAGCAGCCGGGGCTCCGGGGAGCTGTTTTTT.

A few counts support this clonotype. CDR3 coding DNA: TGTGCCAGCAGCTTCAGGGAAAGTGGGTCCCAAGAGACCCAGTACTTC. Its translation: CASSFRESGSQETQYF. The chain carries TRBV5-4 and TRBJ2-5; perhaps TRBD1 as D (5 bases). CDR1 is SGHNT and CDR2 is YYREEE in the germline V gene (reference sequence). The CDR3 runs to 16 residues. Trimming took 2 bases from V and 1 from J, leaving 15 bases between them.

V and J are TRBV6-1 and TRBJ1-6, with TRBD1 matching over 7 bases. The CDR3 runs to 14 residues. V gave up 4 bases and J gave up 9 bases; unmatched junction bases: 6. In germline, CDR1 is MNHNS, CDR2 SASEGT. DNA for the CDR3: TGTGCCAGCAGTGCAGACAGGGTTCTTTCACCCCTCCACTTT. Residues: CASSADRVLSPLHF.

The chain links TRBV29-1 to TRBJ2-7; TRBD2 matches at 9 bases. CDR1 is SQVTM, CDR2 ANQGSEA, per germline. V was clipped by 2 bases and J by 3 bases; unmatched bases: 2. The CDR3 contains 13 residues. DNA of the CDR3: TGCAGCGTTGAACTAGCGGGATTCTACGAGCAGTACTTC. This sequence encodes CSVELAGFYEQYF.

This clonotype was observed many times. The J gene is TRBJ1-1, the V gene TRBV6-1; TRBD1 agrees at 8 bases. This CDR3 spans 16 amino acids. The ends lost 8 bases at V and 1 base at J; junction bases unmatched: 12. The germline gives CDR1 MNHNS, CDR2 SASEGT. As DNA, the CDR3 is TGTGCCAGCCAACTCGAGAAGGGACAGGCGAACACTGAAGCTTTCTTT. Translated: CASQLEKGQANTEAFF.

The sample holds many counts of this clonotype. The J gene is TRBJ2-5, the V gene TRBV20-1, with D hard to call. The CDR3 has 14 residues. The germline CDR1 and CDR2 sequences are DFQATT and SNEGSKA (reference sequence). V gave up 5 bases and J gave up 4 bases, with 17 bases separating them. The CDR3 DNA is TGCAGTGCTCCCAGTCGCCCTGGGGTAGAGACCCAGTACTTC. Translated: CSAPSRPGVETQYF.

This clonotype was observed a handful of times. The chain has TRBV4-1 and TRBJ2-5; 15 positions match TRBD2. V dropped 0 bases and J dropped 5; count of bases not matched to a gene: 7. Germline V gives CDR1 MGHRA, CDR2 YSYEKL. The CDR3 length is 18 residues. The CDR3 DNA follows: TGCGCCAGCAGCCAAGACGGACTAGCGGGGGGGGTCGGGGAGACCCAGTACTTC. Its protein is CASSQDGLAGGVGETQYF.

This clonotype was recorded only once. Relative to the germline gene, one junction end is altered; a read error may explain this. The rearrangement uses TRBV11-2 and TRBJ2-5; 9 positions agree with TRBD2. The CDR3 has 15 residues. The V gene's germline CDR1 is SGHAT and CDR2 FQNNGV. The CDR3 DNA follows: TGTGCCAGCAGAGACTGGACTAGCGCGGGAGAGTCCCAGTACTTC. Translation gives CASRDWTSAGESQYF.

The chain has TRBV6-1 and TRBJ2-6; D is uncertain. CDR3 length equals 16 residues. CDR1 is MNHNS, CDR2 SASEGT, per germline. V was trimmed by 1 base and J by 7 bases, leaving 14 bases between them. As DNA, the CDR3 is TGTGCCAGCAGTGAAGACGCCCCGGGTACTGCCAACGTCCTGACTTTC. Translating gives CASSEDAPGTANVLTF.

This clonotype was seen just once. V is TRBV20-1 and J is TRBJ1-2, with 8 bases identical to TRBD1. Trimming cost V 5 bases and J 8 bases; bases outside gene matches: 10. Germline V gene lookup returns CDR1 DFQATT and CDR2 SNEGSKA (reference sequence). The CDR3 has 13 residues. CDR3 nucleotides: TGCAGTGCTGGACCCGACAGGGGTGGAGGCTACACCTTC. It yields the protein CSAGPDRGGGYTF.

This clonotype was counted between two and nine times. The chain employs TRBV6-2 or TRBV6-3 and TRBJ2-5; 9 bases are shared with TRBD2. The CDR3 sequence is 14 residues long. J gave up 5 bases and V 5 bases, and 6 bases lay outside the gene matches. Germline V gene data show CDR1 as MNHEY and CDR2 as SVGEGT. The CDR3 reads CASSTGLAGETQYF. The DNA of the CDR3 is TGTGCCAGCAGTACGGGACTAGCCGGGGAGACCCAGTACTTC.

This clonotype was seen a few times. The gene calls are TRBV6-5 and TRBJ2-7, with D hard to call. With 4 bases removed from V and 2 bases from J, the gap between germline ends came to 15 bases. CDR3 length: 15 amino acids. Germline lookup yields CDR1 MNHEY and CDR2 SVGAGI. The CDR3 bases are TGTGCCAGCAGTTCCCCCGGGTCCTCCCCCTACGAGCAGTACTTC. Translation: CASSSPGSSPYEQYF.

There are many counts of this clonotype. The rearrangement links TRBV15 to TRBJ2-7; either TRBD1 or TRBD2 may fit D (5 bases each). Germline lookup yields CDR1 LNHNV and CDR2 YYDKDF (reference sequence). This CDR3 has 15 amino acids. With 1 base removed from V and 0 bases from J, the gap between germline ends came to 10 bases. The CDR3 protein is CATSRGDGSSYEQYF. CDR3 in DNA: TGTGCCACCAGCAGAGGGGACGGATCCTCCTACGAGCAGTACTTC.

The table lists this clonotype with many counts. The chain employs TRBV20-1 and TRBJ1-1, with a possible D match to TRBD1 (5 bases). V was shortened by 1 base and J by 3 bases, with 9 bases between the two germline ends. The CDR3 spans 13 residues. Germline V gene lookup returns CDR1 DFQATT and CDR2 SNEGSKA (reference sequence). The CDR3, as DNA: TGCAGTGCTAGAGGGGGGGTCCACACTGAAGCTTTCTTT. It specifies CSARGGVHTEAFF.

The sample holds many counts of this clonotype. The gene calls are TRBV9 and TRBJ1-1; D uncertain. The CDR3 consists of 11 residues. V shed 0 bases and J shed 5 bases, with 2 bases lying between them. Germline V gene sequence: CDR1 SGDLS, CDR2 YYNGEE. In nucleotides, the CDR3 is TGTGCCAGCAGCGTAGTTACTGAAGCTTTCTTT. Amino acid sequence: CASSVVTEAFF. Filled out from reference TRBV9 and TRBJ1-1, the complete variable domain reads DSGVTQTPKHLITATGQRVTLRCSPRSGDLSVYWYQQSLDQGLQFLIQYYNGEERAKGNILERFSAQQFPDLHSELNLSSLELGDSALYFCASSVVTEAFFGQGTRLTVV.